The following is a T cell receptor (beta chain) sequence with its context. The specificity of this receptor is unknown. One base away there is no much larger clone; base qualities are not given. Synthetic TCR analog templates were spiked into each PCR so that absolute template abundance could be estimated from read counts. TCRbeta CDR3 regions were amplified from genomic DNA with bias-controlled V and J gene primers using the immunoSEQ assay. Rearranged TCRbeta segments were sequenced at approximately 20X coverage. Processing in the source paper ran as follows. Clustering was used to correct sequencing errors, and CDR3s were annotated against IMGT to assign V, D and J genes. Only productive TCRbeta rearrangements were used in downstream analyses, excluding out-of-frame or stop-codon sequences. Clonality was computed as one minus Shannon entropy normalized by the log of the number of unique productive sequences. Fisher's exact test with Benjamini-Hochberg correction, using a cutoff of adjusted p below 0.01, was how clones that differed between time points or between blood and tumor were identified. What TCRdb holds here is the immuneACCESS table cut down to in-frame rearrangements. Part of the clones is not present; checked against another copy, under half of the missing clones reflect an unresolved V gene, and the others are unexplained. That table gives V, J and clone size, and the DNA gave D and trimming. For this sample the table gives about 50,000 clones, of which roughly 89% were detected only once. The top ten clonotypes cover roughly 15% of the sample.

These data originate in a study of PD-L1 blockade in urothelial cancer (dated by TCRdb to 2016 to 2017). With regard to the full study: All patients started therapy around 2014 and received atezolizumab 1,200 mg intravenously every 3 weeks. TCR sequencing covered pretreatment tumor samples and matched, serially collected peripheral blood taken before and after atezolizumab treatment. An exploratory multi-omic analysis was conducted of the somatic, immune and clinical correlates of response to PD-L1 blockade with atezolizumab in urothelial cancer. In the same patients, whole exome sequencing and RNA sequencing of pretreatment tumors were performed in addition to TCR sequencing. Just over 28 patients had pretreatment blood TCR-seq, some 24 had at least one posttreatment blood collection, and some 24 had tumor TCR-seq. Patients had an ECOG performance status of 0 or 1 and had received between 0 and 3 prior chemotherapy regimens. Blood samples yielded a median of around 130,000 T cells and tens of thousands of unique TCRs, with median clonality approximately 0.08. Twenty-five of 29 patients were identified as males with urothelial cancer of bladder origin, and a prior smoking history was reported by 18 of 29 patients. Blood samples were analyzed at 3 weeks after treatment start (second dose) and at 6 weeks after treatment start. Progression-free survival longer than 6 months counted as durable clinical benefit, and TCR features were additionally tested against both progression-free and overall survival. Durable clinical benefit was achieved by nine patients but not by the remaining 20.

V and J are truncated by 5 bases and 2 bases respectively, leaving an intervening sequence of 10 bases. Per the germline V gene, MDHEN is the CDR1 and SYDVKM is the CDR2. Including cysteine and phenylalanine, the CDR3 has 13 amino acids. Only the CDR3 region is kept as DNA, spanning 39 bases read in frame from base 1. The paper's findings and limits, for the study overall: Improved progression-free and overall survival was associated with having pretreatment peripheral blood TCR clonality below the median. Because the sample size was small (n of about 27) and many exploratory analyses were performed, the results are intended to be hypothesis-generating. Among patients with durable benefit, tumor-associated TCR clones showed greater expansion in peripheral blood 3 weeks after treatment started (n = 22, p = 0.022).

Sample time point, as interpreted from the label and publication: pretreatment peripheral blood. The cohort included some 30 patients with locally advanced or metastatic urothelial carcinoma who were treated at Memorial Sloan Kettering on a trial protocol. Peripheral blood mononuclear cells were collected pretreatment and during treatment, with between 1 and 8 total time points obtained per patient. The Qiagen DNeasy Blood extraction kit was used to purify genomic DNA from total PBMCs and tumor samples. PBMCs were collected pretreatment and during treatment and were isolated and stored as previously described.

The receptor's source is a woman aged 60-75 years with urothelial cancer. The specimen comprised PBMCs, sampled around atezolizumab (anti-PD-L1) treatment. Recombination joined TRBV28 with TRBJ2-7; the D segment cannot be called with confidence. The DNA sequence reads TGTGCCAGCAGTAGGCACAGTGCCTACGAGCAGTACTTC. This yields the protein CASSRHSAYEQYF.